The rows below give T cell receptor beta chains drawn from one sample of a study of T cell repertoires and HLA-DP antigens. These receptors' antigens are unknown. Sequencing was performed with immunoSEQ multiplex PCR; in TCRdb, only in-frame clones are kept and a portion is missing. The sample consists of around 90,000 clones, roughly 86% of them appearing once. Sequenced: CD4+ T cells from PBMCs. The receptors shown here come from a man aged 45-65 years in good health and CMV-seronegative. Each CDR3 is given with its conserved first and last residue. A D gene is named only where the DNA matches it firmly. A clone size is listed for some rows: how often the clone was seen (once, few, many), or a class if it is expanded.

v_gene: TRBV7-6
abundance: .
d_gene: .
len: 13
j_gene: TRBJ1-1
CDR3nt: TGTGCCAGCAGGTACGGACAGAACACTGAAGCTTTCTTT
CDR3aa: CASRYGQNTEAFF

v_gene: TRBV19
abundance: .
d_gene: .
len: 12
j_gene: TRBJ2-5
CDR3nt: TGTGCCAGTAGTCCCATCGGAGAGACCCAGTACTTC
CDR3aa: CASSPIGETQYF

v_gene: TRBV19
abundance: .
d_gene: .
len: 13
j_gene: TRBJ2-4
CDR3nt: TGTGCCAGTAGTATGCCCGGGGCAAACATTCAGTACTTC
CDR3aa: CASSMPGANIQYF

v_gene: TRBV30
abundance: .
d_gene: .
len: 14
j_gene: TRBJ2-7
CDR3nt: TGTGCCTGGAGAGATAGGGGGGACCGGTACGAGCAGTACTTC
CDR3aa: CAWRDRGDRYEQYF

v_gene: TRBV11-2
abundance: .
d_gene: .
len: 14
j_gene: TRBJ2-3
CDR3nt: TGTGCCAGCAGCTTAAGCAGGGGCGCAGATACGCAGTATTTT
CDR3aa: CASSLSRGADTQYF

v_gene: TRBV7-2
abundance: .
d_gene: TRBD1
len: 13
j_gene: TRBJ2-2
CDR3nt: TGTGCCAGCAGCTCAACAGGGGCCGGGGAGCTGTTTTTT
CDR3aa: CASSSTGAGELFF

v_gene: TRBV7-2
abundance: .
d_gene: .
len: 12
j_gene: TRBJ1-2
CDR3nt: TGTGCCAGCAGCTTAGAGGCTTATGGCTACACCTTC
CDR3aa: CASSLEAYGYTF

v_gene: TRBV30
abundance: .
d_gene: TRBD1
len: 17
j_gene: TRBJ1-1
CDR3nt: TGTGCCTGTTCCACCGGGACAGGGGGTAGCGGTAACACTGAAGCTTTCTTT
CDR3aa: CACSTGTGGSGNTEAFF

v_gene: TRBV6-6
abundance: .
d_gene: .
len: 13
j_gene: TRBJ1-2
CDR3nt: TGTGCCAGCAGTTACCAGGTGGCGTATGGCTACACCTTC
CDR3aa: CASSYQVAYGYTF

v_gene: TRBV18
abundance: once
d_gene: .
len: 14
j_gene: TRBJ2-7
CDR3nt: TGTGCCAGCTCACCAGTAGGTAGCTCCTACGAGCAGTACTTC
CDR3aa: CASSPVGSSYEQYF

v_gene: TRBV7-2
abundance: .
d_gene: TRBD1
len: 14
j_gene: TRBJ2-7
CDR3nt: TGTGCCAGCAGCCCAGGGGGCTCCAACTACGAGCAGTACTTC
CDR3aa: CASSPGGSNYEQYF

v_gene: TRBV6-5
abundance: .
d_gene: TRBD1
len: 15
j_gene: TRBJ1-5
CDR3nt: TGTGCCAGCAGTGCCCAACAGGGGGGGAATCAGCCCCAGCATTTT
CDR3aa: CASSAQQGGNQPQHF

v_gene: TRBV5-6
abundance: .
d_gene: .
len: 13
j_gene: TRBJ1-1
CDR3nt: TGTGCCAGCAGCCCCTACGCGGGCACTGAAGCTTTCTTT
CDR3aa: CASSPYAGTEAFF

v_gene: TRBV30
abundance: once
d_gene: TRBD2
len: 16
j_gene: TRBJ2-1
CDR3nt: TGTGCCTGGAGTGGAGGACTAGCGGGAGTACGGCGTGAGCAGTTCTTC
CDR3aa: CAWSGGLAGVRREQFF

v_gene: TRBV2
abundance: .
d_gene: .
len: 14
j_gene: TRBJ1-5
CDR3nt: TGTGCCAGCAGTCAACTCAATCCGGCCGAGCCCCAGCATTTT
CDR3aa: CASSQLNPAEPQHF

v_gene: TRBV7-2
abundance: .
d_gene: .
len: 15
j_gene: TRBJ1-1
CDR3nt: TGTGCCAGCAGCTTAAGTAGCCTGAGAAACTCTGAAGCTTTCTTT
CDR3aa: CASSLSSLRNSEAFF

v_gene: TRBV7-2
abundance: .
d_gene: TRBD1
len: 15
j_gene: TRBJ1-2
CDR3nt: TGTGCCAGCAGCTCTATTTTACAGGGGGCGGGAGGCTACACCTTC
CDR3aa: CASSSILQGAGGYTF

v_gene: TRBV1
abundance: .
d_gene: .
len: 15
j_gene: TRBJ2-1
CDR3nt: TGCACCAGCAGCCACCGCGGGACTAGCGGGAGGGAGCAGTTCTTC
CDR3aa: CTSSHRGTSGREQFF

v_gene: TRBV19
abundance: .
d_gene: TRBD1
len: 16
j_gene: TRBJ2-1
CDR3nt: TGTGCCAGTAGCCCACAGGGGCCCTTCACCTACAATGAGCAGTTCTTC
CDR3aa: CASSPQGPFTYNEQFF

v_gene: TRBV5-6
abundance: .
d_gene: .
len: 16
j_gene: TRBJ1-6
CDR3nt: TGTGCCAGCAGCTTGTGGGGGGCGGCCTTTAATTCACCCCTCCACTTT
CDR3aa: CASSLWGAAFNSPLHF

v_gene: TRBV7-9
abundance: many
d_gene: .
len: 15
j_gene: TRBJ1-1
CDR3nt: TGTGCCAGCAGCCCCGGTTCCTGGAAGGACACTGAAGCTTTCTTT
CDR3aa: CASSPGSWKDTEAFF

v_gene: TRBV29-1
abundance: .
d_gene: .
len: 13
j_gene: TRBJ1-1
CDR3nt: TGCAGCGTTCGGACGACAGTGGACACTGAAGCTTTCTTT
CDR3aa: CSVRTTVDTEAFF

v_gene: TRBV6-5
abundance: .
d_gene: .
len: 15
j_gene: TRBJ2-2
CDR3nt: TGTGCCAGCAGCCCACTTTTTGTTTTCACCGGGGAGCTGTTTTTT
CDR3aa: CASSPLFVFTGELFF

v_gene: TRBV5-4
abundance: .
d_gene: .
len: 10
j_gene: TRBJ2-5
CDR3nt: TGTGCCAGCAGCTTGGGGCCCCTGTACTTC
CDR3aa: CASSLGPLYF

v_gene: TRBV10-2
abundance: once
d_gene: TRBD2
len: 15
j_gene: TRBJ2-3
CDR3nt: TGCGCCAGCAGGGGTCTAGCGGGAGTAGGGGATACGCAGTATTTT
CDR3aa: CASRGLAGVGDTQYF

v_gene: TRBV5-3
abundance: .
d_gene: .
len: 12
j_gene: TRBJ2-1
CDR3nt: TGTGCCAGAAGCTTAGGGGACAATGAGCAGTTCTTC
CDR3aa: CARSLGDNEQFF

v_gene: TRBV2
abundance: .
d_gene: .
len: 14
j_gene: TRBJ1-2
CDR3nt: TGTGCCAGCAGTGAAGGGGGTTTCAGTTATGGCTACACCTTC
CDR3aa: CASSEGGFSYGYTF

v_gene: TRBV11-2
abundance: .
d_gene: .
len: 13
j_gene: TRBJ2-3
CDR3nt: TGTGCCAGCACCCCGGGGTACCCAGATACGCAGTATTTT
CDR3aa: CASTPGYPDTQYF

v_gene: TRBV5-1
abundance: medium-sized
d_gene: TRBD2
len: 16
j_gene: TRBJ2-5
CDR3nt: TGCGCCAGCAGCCTCCCCGCGGGGGTCCAACAAGAGACCCAGTACTTC
CDR3aa: CASSLPAGVQQETQYF

v_gene: TRBV6-5
abundance: .
d_gene: .
len: 14
j_gene: TRBJ2-1
CDR3nt: TGTGCCAGCAGCACCGGGACCTGGCCTAATGAGCAGTTCTTC
CDR3aa: CASSTGTWPNEQFF

v_gene: TRBV18
abundance: once
d_gene: TRBD2
len: 16
j_gene: TRBJ2-7
CDR3nt: TGTGCCAGCTCACTATCTTCGGGGGGGGGCCCCTACGAGCAGTACTTC
CDR3aa: CASSLSSGGGPYEQYF

v_gene: TRBV7-2
abundance: .
d_gene: TRBD2
len: 16
j_gene: TRBJ2-2
CDR3nt: TGTGCCAGCAGCTTGGGACTAGCGGGGAACACCGGGGAGCTGTTTTTT
CDR3aa: CASSLGLAGNTGELFF

v_gene: TRBV7-9
abundance: few
d_gene: .
len: 12
j_gene: TRBJ2-1
CDR3nt: TGTGCCAGCAGCTTAGACTTAGTTGAGCAGTTCTTC
CDR3aa: CASSLDLVEQFF

v_gene: TRBV18
abundance: .
d_gene: TRBD2
len: 13
j_gene: TRBJ2-7
CDR3nt: TGTGCCAGCTCTCCATCCTGGGGGGGGGAGCAGTACTTC
CDR3aa: CASSPSWGGEQYF

v_gene: TRBV4-3
abundance: .
d_gene: TRBD1
len: 14
j_gene: TRBJ2-4
CDR3nt: TGCGCCAGCAGCCCGGAATCCAGGGGGAACATTCAGTACTTC
CDR3aa: CASSPESRGNIQYF

v_gene: TRBV5-1
abundance: .
d_gene: .
len: 13
j_gene: TRBJ2-7
CDR3nt: TGCGCCAGCAGCTTGGTCCAAAACTACGAGCAGTACTTC
CDR3aa: CASSLVQNYEQYF

v_gene: TRBV10-3
abundance: once
d_gene: TRBD1
len: 13
j_gene: TRBJ2-1
CDR3nt: TGTGCCATCAGCAGGGACAGATACAATGAGCAGTTCTTC
CDR3aa: CAISRDRYNEQFF

v_gene: TRBV7-2
abundance: .
d_gene: TRBD1
len: 18
j_gene: TRBJ1-6
CDR3nt: TGTGCCAGCAGCGCCCTGACAGGGGCCCCCCTTATTAATTCACCCCTCCACTTT
CDR3aa: CASSALTGAPLINSPLHF

v_gene: TRBV6-5
abundance: .
d_gene: .
len: 15
j_gene: TRBJ1-1
CDR3nt: TGTGCCAGCAGCCGGGGAGGCATATTGAACACTGAAGCTTTCTTT
CDR3aa: CASSRGGILNTEAFF

v_gene: TRBV5-1
abundance: once
d_gene: .
len: 15
j_gene: TRBJ2-1
CDR3nt: TGCGCCAGCAGCTTGAGTAGCGGAGGACAAAATGAGCAGTTCTTC
CDR3aa: CASSLSSGGQNEQFF

v_gene: TRBV7-8
abundance: .
d_gene: TRBD1
len: 16
j_gene: TRBJ1-2
CDR3nt: TGTGCCAGCAGCTTAGTAGGCGGGACAGGGGACTATGGCTACACCTTC
CDR3aa: CASSLVGGTGDYGYTF